This T cell receptor beta chain was found in a study of metastatic and nonmetastatic thyroid tumors (TCRdb year 2020). In terms of the full investigation: Repertoires were compared across peripheral blood and tumor or nodule tissue samples from malignant and benign thyroid patients. The study at large found these results: TCR beta diversity was reported as significantly higher in malignant tumors than in benign nodules, in both blood and tumor samples.

The library was made by PCR. Sequencing relied on an Illumina HiSeq 4000. High-throughput sequencing was used to profile the CDR3 region of the TCR beta-chain in every patient. In the authors' own workflow: Drawing on CDR3 differences between clinicopathological groups, the researchers built a classifier meant to tell apart patients with distant-metastatic papillary thyroid cancer. The Shannon index was used to assess repertoire diversity, and the Morisita-Horn index was used to assess tumor-blood repertoire similarity. The public reads were reprocessed in TCRdb via fastp at Q25 and MiXCR, keeping in-frame beta chains. None of the V and J calls come from the authors' own analysis; TCRdb made them. This sample has roughly 39,000 clones in its table, and roughly 45% of those were observed once. The ten largest clones take up roughly a quarter of the sample. This clone is considered medium-sized (0.01 to 0.1%). Its recognized antigen is unknown. It has no much larger one-base neighbor in the sample; base qualities were not kept.

The germline V gene encodes CDR1 WNHNN and CDR2 SYGVQD (reference sequence). The CDR3 measures 18 amino acids from cysteine to phenylalanine. Here the CDR3 DNA is all that survives: 54 bases in frame from base 1. V ends up 7 bases short and J 4 bases short, with an unmatched junction base count of 16. No treatment had been received by any patient before thyroid surgery. The study retrospectively analysed patient clinical samples collected from about 2012 to 2018 using T-cell receptor beta sequencing. Sequenced input: tumor tissue. This receptor was obtained from a male donor with papillary thyroid cancer or a benign thyroid nodule (not recorded which). Some clones in this sample may be carry-over from other donors' samples. The rearranged chain carries TRBV10-1 and TRBJ1-5, and TRBD1 aligns with 10 junction nucleotides. The CDR3 is CASNHHSPLDRGNQPQHF. Here is the DNA: TGCGCCAGCAACCATCACTCCCCCTTGGACAGGGGGAATCAGCCCCAGCATTTT.